This paragraph reports one TCR beta chain. The antigen remains undetermined. CDR3 size: 14 residues. Germline CDR1 reads ENHRY; CDR2 reads SYGVKD. Naive CD8+ T cells carried a CD45RO-CCR7+CD27+CD95- phenotype. With UMI labels, 5' RACE was used to prepare the TRB cDNA libraries. TCRdb re-called the 5' RACE reads, yielding one record per CDR3 amino acid sequence without DNA. The sample table includes over 100,000 distinct CDR3 sequences. This entry belongs to a study of CXCR3-negative and CXCR3-positive naive CD8 T cells. Whole-study results and caveats: More hydrophobic TRB CDR3s were found in CXCR3-positive naive cells than in CXCR3-negative naive cells. Naive subsets expressed similar surface CD5; TRB CDR3 features served to infer TCR strength. Most assays used freshly isolated PBMCs, as cryopreservation partially reduced CXCR3.

The clonotype was recovered from a human donor in good health. Some clones in this sample may be carry-over from other donors' samples. The sequenced sample was naive CXCR3- CD8+ T cells from blood. The subset is: CD45RO-CCR7+CD27+CD95- naive CD8+ T cells lacking CXCR3 (TNR3-). The J gene is TRBJ2-5, the V gene TRBV10-3; TCRdb lists TRBD2, though no DNA is available to test this call. This CDR3 is CAISASGEGETQYF.